This passage covers 15 T cell receptor beta chains from one sample sequenced in a study of OX40 agonist ivuxolimab in advanced cancers. Repertoires were generated with immunoSEQ multiplex PCR, while TCRdb's copy carries only in-frame clones and drops some. Of around 110,000 clones in the sample, roughly 93% were seen once. The sequences come from CD4+ or CD8+ T cells sorted from blood, collected in a trial of the OX40 agonist ivuxolimab. Receptors were obtained from an adult with an advanced solid tumor such as melanoma, head and neck, liver or kidney cancer.

This clone appeared a single time. The chain is built from TRBV9 and TRBJ1-4, with D hard to call. The CDR3 totals 14 residues. V lost 3 bases and J 3 bases, leaving 9 bases between the germline ends. The germline CDR1 and CDR2 sequences are SGDLS and YYNGEE. The CDR3 loop is CASSASGSNEKLFF. The CDR3 DNA is TGTGCCAGCAGCGCCTCGGGCTCTAATGAAAAACTGTTTTTT.

The J gene is TRBJ2-6, the V gene TRBV7-9, with D perhaps being TRBD1 or TRBD2 (5 bases each). CDR1 is SEHNR and CDR2 is FQNEAQ in the germline V gene (reference sequence). The CDR3 loop spans 13 amino acids. V lost 3 bases, J lost 9 bases, and 9 bases lay in between. As DNA, the CDR3 is TGTGCCAGCAGCTTGGGACGACTCAACGTCCTGACTTTC. Residues: CASSLGRLNVLTF.

The CDR3 reads CASSLGHRTDTQYF. CDR3 sequence (DNA): TGTGCCAGCAGCTTGGGACATCGCACAGATACGCAGTATTTT. The genes are TRBV7-8 and TRBJ2-3; maybe TRBD1 (6 bases). CDR3 size: 14 residues. V dropped 3 bases and J dropped 1 base, with 8 bases sitting between them. CDR1 SGHVS and CDR2 FQNEAQ come from the germline V gene.

The chain combines TRBV6-6 with TRBJ1-4; 8 bases are a match to TRBD1. V was clipped by 2 bases and J by 5 bases; unmatched bases: 1. This CDR3 region has 14 residues. Germline CDR1 MNHNY, CDR2 SVGAGI (reference sequence). DNA of the CDR3: TGTGCCAGCAGTTACCGGACAGGGAATGAAAAACTGTTTTTT. This sequence encodes CASSYRTGNEKLFF.

CDR3 residues: CASSLRQGGYEKLFF. CDR3 nucleotides: TGTGCCAGCAGCCTAAGACAGGGAGGATATGAAAAACTGTTTTTT. V gene TRBV28 combines with J gene TRBJ1-4; 7 nucleotides match TRBD1. V lost 6 bases to trimming and J lost 6 bases; unmatched junction nucleotides: 10. The CDR3 loop spans 15 amino acids. CDR1 is MDHEN and CDR2 is SYDVKM in the germline V gene. Drawing the rest from reference TRBV28 and TRBJ1-4, the complete variable domain is DVKVTQSSRYLVKRTGEKVFLECVQDMDHENMFWYRQDPGLGLRLIYFSYDVKMKEKGDIPEGYSVSREKKERFSLILESASTNQTSMYLCASSLRQGGYEKLFFGSGTQLSVL.

This clone was seen just once. The chain couples TRBV6-5 to TRBJ2-2; 8 nucleotides agree with TRBD1. From germline, CDR1 is MNHEY and CDR2 SVGAGI. CDR3 length equals 15 residues. Trimming cost V 6 bases and J 5 bases; bases outside gene matches: 8. DNA of the CDR3: TGTGCCAGCAGCCAAGACAGGGGTGGGACCGGGGAGCTGTTTTTT. This encodes CASSQDRGGTGELFF.

J is TRBJ2-2 and V is TRBV11-1, with 10 positions matching TRBD2. CDR1 is SGHAT and CDR2 is FQDESV in the germline V gene (reference sequence). The CDR3 is 17 amino acids. With 0 bases clipped from V and 7 bases from J, the junction kept 8 bases outside the gene matches. The CDR3 region is CASSLAVSGRLVGELFF. CDR3 in DNA: TGTGCCAGCAGCTTAGCGGTTAGCGGGAGGTTGGTCGGGGAGCTGTTTTTT.

The DNA for the CDR3 is TGTGCCAGCAGTGCGGGACAGGGAAACACCATATATTTT. Its translation is CASSAGQGNTIYF. The chain combines TRBV28 with TRBJ1-3; 7 bases match TRBD1. Losses at the gene ends were 5 bases for V and 4 bases for J; bases not matched to a gene: 2. This CDR3 is built from 13 residues. The V gene's germline CDR1 is MDHEN and CDR2 SYDVKM.

The J gene is TRBJ2-3, the V gene TRBV5-1; tentatively, D is TRBD1 (8 bases). V lost 0 bases, J lost 4 bases, and 15 bases lay in between. The CDR3 has 16 residues. Germline loops: CDR1 SGHRS, CDR2 YFSETQ. The DNA of the CDR3 is TGCGCCAGCAGCTTGGCGGGAACAGGGGGGGCAGATACGCAGTATTTT. Encoded protein: CASSLAGTGGADTQYF.

J is TRBJ2-1 and V is TRBV27; 7 positions agree with TRBD1. J lost 0 bases, V lost 4 bases, and 6 bases had no gene match. Germline-derived CDR1 and CDR2 are MNHEY and SMNVEV (reference sequence). The CDR3 covers 16 residues. CDR3 protein: CASSWVTGISYNEQFF. The DNA for the CDR3 is TGTGCCAGCAGTTGGGTGACAGGGATCTCCTACAATGAGCAGTTCTTC.

The CDR3 here is CASSRAGFGNTIYF. DNA of the CDR3: TGTGCCAGCAGTAGGGCAGGGTTTGGAAACACCATATATTTT. The rearrangement links TRBV28 to TRBJ1-3, with a tentative D call TRBD1 (5 bases). This CDR3 comprises 14 residues. V dropped 5 bases and J dropped 3 bases, with 11 bases sitting between them. CDR1 is MDHEN, CDR2 SYDVKM, per germline.

The chain employs TRBV7-2 and TRBJ2-7; D is ambiguous. The ends were cut back, 2 bases at V and 1 base at J, with 12 bases in the middle. CDR1 and CDR2 (germline): SGHTA, FQGNSA. This CDR3 is 15 amino acids long. This CDR3 is CASSLTEGLSYEQYF. In DNA, the CDR3 is TGTGCCAGCAGCTTAACCGAAGGATTATCCTACGAGCAGTACTTC.

The chain is built from TRBV19 and TRBJ1-6; D is perhaps TRBD1 (5 bases). V was clipped by 6 bases and J by 4 bases, with 10 bases between them. This CDR3 is 14 amino acids long. Germline assignment: CDR1 LNHDA and CDR2 SQIVND (reference sequence). In DNA, the CDR3 is TGTGCCAGTAGCGGGGGGAGTTATAATTCACCCCTCCACTTT. Translated, it gives CASSGGSYNSPLHF.

The V gene is TRBV9, the J gene TRBJ1-4, with D perhaps matching TRBD1 (5 bases). In germline, CDR1 is SGDLS, CDR2 YYNGEE. The CDR3 totals 14 residues. V was cut by 4 bases and J by 6 bases, with 13 bases left in between. The CDR3 DNA follows: TGTGCCAGCAGCCCTTGGGACGGTGATGAAAAACTGTTTTTT. Translated, it gives CASSPWDGDEKLFF.

The V call is TRBV6-6, the J call TRBJ2-1; 12 bases line up with TRBD2. The germline CDR1 and CDR2 sequences are MNHNY and SVGAGI (reference sequence). This CDR3 has 14 amino acids. Losses at the gene ends were 7 bases for V and 9 bases for J; bases not matched to a gene: 7. In DNA form, the CDR3 reads TGTGCCAGCACTAAAGAGACTAGCGGGAGTGAGCAGTTCTTC. Translated, it gives CASTKETSGSEQFF.